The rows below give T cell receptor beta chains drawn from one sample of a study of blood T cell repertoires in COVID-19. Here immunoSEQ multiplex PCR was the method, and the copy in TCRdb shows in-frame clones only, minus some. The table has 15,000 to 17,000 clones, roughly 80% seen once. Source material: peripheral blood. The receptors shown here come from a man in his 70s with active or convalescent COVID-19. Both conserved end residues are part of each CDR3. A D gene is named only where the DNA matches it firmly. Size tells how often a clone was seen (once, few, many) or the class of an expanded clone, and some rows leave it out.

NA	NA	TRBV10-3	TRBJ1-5	TGTGCCATCAGTGAGGGGGCGGGACCGAATCAGCCCCAGCATTTT	CAISEGAGPNQPQHF
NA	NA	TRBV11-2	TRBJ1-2	TGTGCCAGCAGCTTAGGGCAGGGAGGTGGCTACACCTTC	CASSLGQGGGYTF
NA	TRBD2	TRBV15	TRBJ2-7	TGTGCCACCAGCAGAGGCGGGAGTAACTCCTACGAGCAGTACTTC	CATSRGGSNSYEQYF
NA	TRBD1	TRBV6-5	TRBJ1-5	TGTGCCACAGTACAGGGGGCTGGCAATCAGCCCCAGCATTTT	CATVQGAGNQPQHF
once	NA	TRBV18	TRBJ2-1	TGTGCCAGCACCTCACAGGGCACCGAGCAGTTCTTC	CASTSQGTEQFF
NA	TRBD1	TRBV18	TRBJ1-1	TGTGCCAGCTCACCCCCGGGGCAGGGGGGGAACACTGAAGCTTTCTTT	CASSPPGQGGNTEAFF
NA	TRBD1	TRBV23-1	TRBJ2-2	TGCGCCAGCAGCCCAGGCTTAACAGGGGGCCTCGGGGAGCTGTTTTTT	CASSPGLTGGLGELFF
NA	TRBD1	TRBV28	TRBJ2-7	TGTGCCAGCAGTTTGAGGGACAGGGTATTTTTTTTC	CASSLRDRVFFF
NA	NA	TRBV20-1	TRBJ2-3	TGCAGTGGAGTCACAGATACGCAGTATTTT	CSGVTDTQYF
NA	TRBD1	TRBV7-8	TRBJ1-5	TGTGCCAGCAGCGACCCTCGACAGGGGGGTCAGCCCCAGCATTTT	CASSDPRQGGQPQHF
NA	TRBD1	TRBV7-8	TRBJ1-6	TGTGCCAGCAGCTTAGCTTGGGGACAGGGTAATTCACCCCTCCACTTT	CASSLAWGQGNSPLHF
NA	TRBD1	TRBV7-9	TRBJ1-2	TGTGCCAGCAGCCGAGGACAGGGGGGCTATGGCTACACCTTC	CASSRGQGGYGYTF
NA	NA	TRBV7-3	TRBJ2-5	TGTGCCAGCAGCGTTGGGGGAGCGGGAGAGACCCAGTACTTC	CASSVGGAGETQYF
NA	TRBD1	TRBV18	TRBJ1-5	TGTGCCAGCTCACCACCGGGACAGGACCTGAGCAATCAGCCCCAGCATTTT	CASSPPGQDLSNQPQHF
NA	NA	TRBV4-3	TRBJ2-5	TGCGCCAGCAGCCGGACTATACAAGAGACCCAGTACTTC	CASSRTIQETQYF
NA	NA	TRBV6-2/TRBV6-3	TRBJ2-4	TGTGCCAGCAGTTACTCCTCGGCAAGGAGCGACATTCAGTACTTC	CASSYSSARSDIQYF
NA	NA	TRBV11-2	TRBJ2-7	TGTGCCAGCAGCTTGGTCAGCCCCTCAGGGGAGCAGTACTTC	CASSLVSPSGEQYF
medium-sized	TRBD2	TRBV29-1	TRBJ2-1	TGCAGCGTTGAAGGGTTAGCGGGAATCTACAATGAGCAGTTCTTC	CSVEGLAGIYNEQFF
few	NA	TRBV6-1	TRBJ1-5	TGTGCCAGCAGTGAAGTAGGGGGTTACAATCAGCCCCAGCATTTT	CASSEVGGYNQPQHF
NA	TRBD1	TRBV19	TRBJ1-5	TGTGCCAGTAGTAGGTGGGACAGGGGGGCGCCCCAGCATTTT	CASSRWDRGAPQHF
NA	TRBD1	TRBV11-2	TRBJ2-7	TGTGCCAGCAGCGCGACAGGGTCACAGTACGAGCAGTACTTC	CASSATGSQYEQYF
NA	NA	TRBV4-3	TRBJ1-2	TGCGCCAGCAGCCAAGATAATCTTCCAGGGAACTATGGCTACACCTTC	CASSQDNLPGNYGYTF
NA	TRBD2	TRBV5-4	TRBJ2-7	TGTGCCAGCAGCTTGGCCGGGACGCGGTCTAGCGGGGAGCAGTACTTC	CASSLAGTRSSGEQYF
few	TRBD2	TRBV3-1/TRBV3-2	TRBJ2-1	TGTGCCAGCAGCCAACGTCTCTCGAGCGGGAGGGCCACCAATGAGCAGTTCTTC	CASSQRLSSGRATNEQFF
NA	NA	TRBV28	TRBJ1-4	TGTGCCAGCAGTTTGGCAGGAGGGAATGAAAAACTGTTTTTT	CASSLAGGNEKLFF
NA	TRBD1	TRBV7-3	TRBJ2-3	TGTGCCAGCAGCCAGGGACAGTACGAGGGCACAGATACGCAGTATTTT	CASSQGQYEGTDTQYF
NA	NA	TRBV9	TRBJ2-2	TGTGCCAGCAGCGAAGGACTTCACACCGGGGAGCTGTTTTTT	CASSEGLHTGELFF
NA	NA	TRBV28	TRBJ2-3	TGTGCCAGTTCCAAGATGGCGGGCGGGGCAGATACGCAGTATTTT	CASSKMAGGADTQYF
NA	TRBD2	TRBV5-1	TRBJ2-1	TGCGCCAGCAGCCCTCTTGAGGGAGGGTCCAATGAGCAGTTCTTC	CASSPLEGGSNEQFF
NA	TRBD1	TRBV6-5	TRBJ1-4	TGTGCCAGCAGCTCTCGACAGGGGGGTGAAAAACTGTTTTTT	CASSSRQGGEKLFF
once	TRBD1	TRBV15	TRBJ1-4	TGTGCCACCAGCGGGGGACAGGCTAATGAAAAACTGTTTTTT	CATSGGQANEKLFF
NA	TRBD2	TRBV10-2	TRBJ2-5	TGCGCCAGCAAAAAGGAACTAGCGGGAGAGGGGACCCAGTACTTC	CASKKELAGEGTQYF
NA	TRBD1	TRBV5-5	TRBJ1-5	TGTGCCAGCAGCCCGGGGACAGGGGGCAATCAGCCCCAGCATTTT	CASSPGTGGNQPQHF